The present T cell receptor (beta chain) was sequenced within a study of spatial heterogeneity in lung cancer. CDR3 length: 17 amino acids. Germline assignment: CDR1 LGHNA and CDR2 YNFKEQ. J gave up 3 bases and V 3 bases, and 14 bases lay outside the gene matches. Findings and limits, study-wide: TCRs found ubiquitously expanded in tumor appeared in blood more at resection than at follow-up.

Time point of the sample: sample taken at primary tumor resection. Unsorted tumor, nontumor lung tissue or cryopreserved PBMC supplied the whole RNA. The cohort: some 73 early-stage, untreated non-small cell lung cancer patients. Comment on this clonotype: The antigen is undetermined.

The library protocol tagged each TCR cDNA with a unique molecular identifier. Via MiXCR, TCRdb re-called the 5' RACE reads, giving one row per CDR3 protein. The sample has 95,000 or so distinct CDR3 sequences; roughly 9.5% are singletons. Specimen: PBMCs, collected at surgery. The V gene is TRBV4-2, the J gene TRBJ2-7, with 7 bases aligning to TRBD2. This TCR was recovered from a male donor with early-stage non-small cell lung cancer. The DNA of the CDR3 is TGTGCCAGCAGCCAGGCCGCCCAGCGGGGACTAAACTACGAGCAGTACTTC. This sequence encodes CASSQAAQRGLNYEQYF.